These 32 T cell receptor beta chains came from one sample sequenced in a study of cytotoxic CD8 clonotypes in ibrutinib-treated CLL. Profiled with immunoSEQ multiplex PCR; TCRdb holds only in-frame clones, not every one. This sample carries hundreds of thousands of clones, about 80% of them seen once, and the ten largest clones take over 6.5%. Sequenced material: PBMCs, taken before ibrutinib treatment. The receptor source for this set is a human donor with chronic lymphocytic leukemia.

The V and J genes are TRBV7-9 and TRBJ2-3, with D tentatively TRBD1 (6 bases). The CDR3 sequence is 15 residues long. The germline V and J ends were trimmed by 2 bases and 0 bases, with 9 bases remaining between them. Germline-derived CDR1 and CDR2 are SEHNR and FQNEAQ (reference sequence). The CDR3 sequence: CASSLFDRSTDTQYF. CDR3 DNA sequence: TGTGCCAGCAGCTTATTTGACAGGAGCACAGATACGCAGTATTTT.

The rearrangement joins TRBV15 to TRBJ1-5; 8 bases line up with TRBD1. CDR1 LNHNV and CDR2 YYDKDF come from the germline V gene (reference sequence). The CDR3 totals 18 residues. V trimming: 0 bases; J trimming: 6 bases; junction bases outside the gene matches: 13. The CDR3 sequence: CATSRDSHRTGSFQPQHF. CDR3 sequence (DNA): TGTGCCACCAGCAGAGATTCACATAGGACAGGGAGTTTTCAGCCCCAGCATTTT. Full variable domain (outside the CDR3, taken from reference TRBV15 and TRBJ1-5): DAMVIQNPRYQVTQFGKPVTLSCSQTLNHNVMYWYQQKSSQAPKLLFHYYDKDFNNEADTPDNFQSRRPNTSFCFLDIRSPGLGDTAMYLCATSRDSHRTGSFQPQHFGDGTRLSIL.

The rearrangement links TRBV7-9 to TRBJ2-3, with a tentative D call TRBD2 (5 bases). This CDR3 comprises 16 residues. Trimming pared 5 bases from V and 4 bases from J, leaving 19 bases between. CDR1 SEHNR and CDR2 FQNEAQ come from the germline V gene (reference sequence). CDR3 coding DNA: TGTGCCAGCAGCCCCCCCTTAAATACCGGGGCAGATACGCAGTATTTT. Its protein is CASSPPLNTGADTQYF.

The chain carries TRBV7-2 and TRBJ2-3, with D unresolved. Germline loops: CDR1 SGHTA, CDR2 FQGNSA. V shed 1 base and J shed 1 base, with 3 bases lying between them. The CDR3 is 13 amino acids. The CDR3 nucleotides read TGTGCCAGCAGCTTAGAGGGCACAGATACGCAGTATTTT. This codes for CASSLEGTDTQYF.

The DNA of the CDR3 is TGTGCCAGCAGACCCTCCCGGGACACCGGAATCGACGAGCAGTACTTC. Encoded protein: CASRPSRDTGIDEQYF. The J gene is TRBJ2-7, the V gene TRBV7-3; weak D call: TRBD1 (6 bases). Germline V gives CDR1 SGHTA, CDR2 FQGTGA. This CDR3 is built from 16 residues. V was cut by 6 bases and J by 5 bases, with 23 bases left in between.

The V call is TRBV18, the J call TRBJ1-1; D call uncertain. Per the germline V gene, CDR1 is KGHSH and CDR2 is LQKENI. The V end was cut by 4 bases, the J end by 0 bases, with 15 bases between. This CDR3 contains 16 residues. CDR3 protein: CASSRQAGLMNTEAFF. The CDR3 DNA sequence: TGTGCCAGCTCACGTCAGGCAGGTCTCATGAACACTGAAGCTTTCTTT.

J is TRBJ2-2 and V is TRBV4-1; 8 positions agree with TRBD2. The ends lost 1 base at V and 4 bases at J; junction bases unmatched: 8. This CDR3 is built from 17 residues. CDR1 and CDR2 (germline): MGHRA, YSYEKL. CDR3 protein: CASSQGNGRDRTGELFF. Written as DNA, the CDR3 is TGCGCCAGCAGCCAAGGTAACGGGAGGGACCGCACCGGGGAGCTGTTTTTT.

The rearrangement uses TRBV6-5 and TRBJ2-3; D gene uncertain. Germline CDR1 is MNHEY and CDR2 is SVGAGI. Trimming left V 7 bases short and J 0 bases short, with 8 bases between. The CDR3 runs to 13 residues. This chain's CDR3 is CASTKTSTDTQYF. The CDR3 DNA follows: TGTGCCAGCACCAAGACTAGCACAGATACGCAGTATTTT.

This chain uses TRBV7-2 with TRBJ2-1; no clear D. The germline CDR1 and CDR2 sequences are SGHTA and FQGNSA. V dropped 5 bases and J dropped 0 bases, with 8 bases sitting between them. This CDR3 contains 14 residues. The DNA for the CDR3 is TGTGCCAGCAGCCCATACCCCTCCTACAATGAGCAGTTCTTC. This sequence encodes CASSPYPSYNEQFF.

The genes are TRBV7-2 and TRBJ2-2, with D uncertain. The CDR3 extends over 14 amino acids. V dropped 1 base and J dropped 6 bases, with 9 bases sitting between them. CDR1 and CDR2 (germline): SGHTA, FQGNSA. The CDR3 nucleotides read TGTGCCAGCAGCTTAGGCGGACGTTCCGGGGAGCTGTTTTTT. Its protein is CASSLGGRSGELFF.

This chain links TRBV7-2 with TRBJ2-3, with TRBD2 matching 11 bases. CDR1 and CDR2 (germline): SGHTA, FQGNSA. The CDR3 sequence is 16 residues long. Trimming took 5 bases from V and 4 from J; bases not matched to a gene: 8. The CDR3: CASSIKLAGASDTQYF. The CDR3 DNA is TGTGCCAGCAGCATCAAACTAGCGGGAGCCTCAGATACGCAGTATTTT.

The chain is built from TRBV6-5 and TRBJ1-1, with unresolved D. V lost 7 bases and J 5 bases, leaving 14 bases between the germline ends. Germline V lookup: CDR1 MNHEY, CDR2 SVGAGI. This CDR3 contains 13 residues. The CDR3 bases are TGTGCCAGCATGCGCTCATTGGGGACTGAAGCTTTCTTT. Amino acids: CASMRSLGTEAFF.

This clone was counted only a few times. The chain combines TRBV10-3 with TRBJ2-5; 8 nucleotides agree with TRBD1. The V segment lost 6 bases and the J segment 5 bases; nucleotides outside the gene matches: 11. CDR3 length equals 15 residues. Germline V CDR1 and CDR2: ENHRY, SYGVKD. In nucleotides, the CDR3 is TGTGCCATCAGGGGCGACAGGGGCCAAGGGGAGACCCAGTACTTC. Amino acid sequence: CAIRGDRGQGETQYF.

The chain combines TRBV4-1 with TRBJ2-5; D remains unclear. Germline V gene lookup returns CDR1 MGHRA and CDR2 YSYEKL. This CDR3 comprises 14 residues. The V end lost 1 base, the J end lost 1 base, and 7 bases lay between the germline ends. CDR3 in DNA: TGCGCCAGCAGCCAAGTTCTTCCCCAAGAGACCCAGTACTTC. It yields the protein CASSQVLPQETQYF.

The chain couples TRBV18 to TRBJ1-5, with TRBD1 as a possible D gene (5 bases). V shed 2 bases and J shed 5 bases, with 13 bases lying between them. CDR3 length: 15 amino acids. Per germline, CDR1 KGHSH and CDR2 LQKENI. CDR3 DNA: TGTGCCAGCTCACCAGCGACAGCTATGGATCAGCCCCAGCATTTT. It yields the protein CASSPATAMDQPQHF.

The chain couples TRBV5-1 to TRBJ2-6, with 11 bases that match TRBD1. Germline CDR1 reads SGHRS; CDR2 reads YFSETQ. V trimming: 3 bases; J trimming: 1 base; junction bases outside the gene matches: 6. CDR3 length equals 18 residues. The CDR3 bases are TGCGCCAGCAGCTCCTGGACAGGGGGCACGTCTGGGGCCAACGTCCTGACTTTC. Its translation: CASSSWTGGTSGANVLTF.

There are a few counts of this clone. The chain has TRBV7-3 and TRBJ1-2; no firm D call. Germline lookup yields CDR1 SGHTA and CDR2 FQGTGA. There are 13 residues in the CDR3. Trimming removed 3 bases from V and 5 bases from J, with 10 bases in between. The CDR3 loop reads CASSFGAGYGYTF. The CDR3 nucleotides read TGTGCCAGCAGCTTCGGTGCGGGTTATGGCTACACCTTC.

The CDR3 bases are TGTGCCAGCAGCTTAGGCAAGCCCAGGGTTAGGTACGAGCAGTACTTC. The encoded protein is CASSLGKPRVRYEQYF. The gene calls are TRBV7-2 and TRBJ2-7, with TRBD1 as a possible D gene (5 bases). V was clipped by 1 base and J by 4 bases, with 17 bases between them. Per the germline V gene, CDR1 is SGHTA and CDR2 is FQGNSA. The CDR3 spans 16 residues.

This clone has only one observation. A junction boundary mismatches the germline segment, possibly from a read error. The chain has TRBV7-7 and TRBJ1-2, with D possibly being TRBD1 (5 bases). The germline gives CDR1 SSHAT, CDR2 FNYEAQ (reference sequence). This CDR3 has 16 residues. The CDR3 nucleotides are TGTGCTAGCAGCTTAGATACAAGGGGCTCAAACTATGGCTACACCTTC. This codes for CASSLDTRGSNYGYTF.

The table lists this clone with a count of one. The chain recombines TRBV7-9 with TRBJ1-5; perhaps TRBD1 as D (5 bases). Germline V gives CDR1 SEHNR, CDR2 FQNEAQ (reference sequence). Trimming removed 1 base at V and 0 bases at J, with 13 bases between. The CDR3 is 17 residues long. CDR3 in amino acids: CASSLGGADASNQPQHF. The CDR3 DNA reads as TGTGCCAGCAGCTTAGGCGGGGCAGACGCTAGCAATCAGCCCCAGCATTTT.

This clone appeared a single time. The chain joins TRBV15 to TRBJ2-7, with D possibly being TRBD1 (5 bases). This CDR3 spans 13 amino acids. Germline CDR1 LNHNV, CDR2 YYDKDF (reference sequence). V lost 9 bases to trimming and J lost 3 bases, with 15 bases between them. The DNA for the CDR3 is TGTGCCACTACGTCTGGGGCTAACTACGAGCAGTACTTC. It translates to CATTSGANYEQYF.

The V call is TRBV28, the J call TRBJ1-2, with D maybe TRBD1 (5 bases). V was clipped by 4 bases and J by 6 bases, with 9 bases between them. Germline V CDR1 and CDR2: MDHEN, SYDVKM. The CDR3 length is 12 residues. CDR3 in amino acids: CASSSEGHGYTF. The CDR3 DNA follows: TGTGCCAGCAGTTCCGAGGGGCATGGCTACACCTTC.

J is TRBJ2-3 and V is TRBV19; tentative D call: TRBD2 (6 bases). Trimming removed 9 bases at V and 2 bases at J, with 18 bases between. Germline V gives CDR1 LNHDA, CDR2 SQIVND (reference sequence). The CDR3 extends over 15 amino acids. CDR3 loop: CASSRGDLFTDTQYF. DNA of the CDR3: TGTGCCAGCTCCCGTGGGGACTTGTTCACAGATACGCAGTATTTT. The full variable domain, its missing parts supplied by reference TRBV19 and TRBJ2-3, is DGGITQSPKYLFRKEGQNVTLSCEQNLNHDAMYWYRQDPGQGLRLIYYSQIVNDFQKGDIAEGYSVSREKKESFPLTVTSAQKNPTAFYLCASSRGDLFTDTQYFGPGTRLTVL.

This clone has more than one count but fewer than ten. V gene TRBV12-2 combines with J gene TRBJ2-7; no check of the table's D call, TRBD2, against the DNA was made. TRBV12-2 is noted as a pseudogene. The CDR3 loop spans 15 amino acids. CDR3 in amino acids: CASRFIRDYHYEQYF. The CDR3 DNA is TGTGCAAGTCGCTTTATCCGGGACTACCACTACGAGCAGTACTTC.

The gene calls are TRBV6-5 and TRBJ2-2; maybe TRBD2 (5 bases). Trimming stripped 7 bases from V and 6 bases from J, with 12 bases between. Germline V gene data show CDR1 as MNHEY and CDR2 as SVGAGI. The CDR3 is made up of 13 amino acids. In DNA form, the CDR3 reads TGTGCCAGCACCCCTCAGCGGTCCGGGGAGCTGTTTTTT. Translated, it gives CASTPQRSGELFF.

The chain uses TRBV30 and TRBJ1-5; possible D gene TRBD1, 5 bases. This CDR3 comprises 14 residues. Germline lookup yields CDR1 GTSNPN and CDR2 SVGIG (reference sequence). With 3 bases removed from V and 5 bases from J, the gap between germline ends came to 14 bases. CDR3: CAWSPPRDDQPQHF. The CDR3 DNA reads TGTGCCTGGAGCCCCCCCAGGGATGATCAGCCCCAGCATTTT.

V gene TRBV9 combines with J gene TRBJ2-5; D ambiguous. CDR3 length: 13 residues. Germline CDR1 is SGDLS and CDR2 is YYNGEE. The V gene lost 3 bases and the J gene lost 2 bases, with 8 bases spanning the gap. CDR3 loop: CASSGASQETQYF. In nucleotides, the CDR3 is TGTGCCAGCAGCGGGGCTAGTCAAGAGACCCAGTACTTC. Supplemented by reference TRBV9 and TRBJ2-5, the full variable domain reads DSGVTQTPKHLITATGQRVTLRCSPRSGDLSVYWYQQSLDQGLQFLIQYYNGEERAKGNILERFSAQQFPDLHSELNLSSLELGDSALYFCASSGASQETQYFGPGTRLLVL.

This rearrangement joins TRBV30 to TRBJ1-1; D not certain. The V gene lost 3 bases and the J gene lost 2 bases, with 16 bases spanning the gap. This CDR3 region has 15 residues. CDR1 is GTSNPN and CDR2 is SVGIG in the germline V gene (reference sequence). CDR3 nucleotide sequence: TGTGCCTGGAGCCCTAGCAGTCAAGCCAACACTGAAGCTTTCTTT. This encodes CAWSPSSQANTEAFF.

V and J are TRBV7-6 and TRBJ2-7; the match to TRBD2 covers 9 bases. Germline V CDR1 and CDR2: SGHVS, FNYEAQ. After removal of 4 bases from V and 4 bases from J, the junction contained 8 bases not matched to a gene. CDR3 size: 15 residues. In DNA form, the CDR3 reads TGTGCCAGCAGCTCGACCCCGGGACTAGCTTACGAGCAGTACTTC. Translation gives CASSSTPGLAYEQYF.

This clone was counted between two and nine times. V and J are TRBV27 and TRBJ1-2, with TRBD1 as a possible D gene (6 bases). This CDR3 contains 14 residues. Trimming cost V 0 bases and J 7 bases, with 12 bases left between them. CDR1 is MNHEY, CDR2 SMNVEV, per germline (reference sequence). The CDR3 region has the DNA TGTGCCAGCAGTTTATCGGGCAGGGGTGTTGGCTACACCTTC. This translates into CASSLSGRGVGYTF.

The chain links TRBV7-8 to TRBJ1-3, with no clear D. Trimming left V 2 bases short and J 1 base short, with 12 bases between. Germline values: CDR1 SGHVS, CDR2 FQNEAQ. The CDR3 has 16 residues. The CDR3 spells CASSLFGPLSGNTIYF. DNA for the CDR3: TGTGCCAGCAGCTTATTCGGGCCGTTATCTGGAAACACCATATATTTT.

The CDR3: CASSSGPNYGYTF. CDR3 sequence (DNA): TGTGCCAGCAGCTCGGGACCGAACTATGGCTACACCTTC. The chain is built from TRBV2 and TRBJ1-2, with TRBD1 as a possible D gene (5 bases). V was trimmed by 6 bases and J by 2 bases, leaving 10 bases between them. CDR3 size: 13 residues. The germline V gene encodes CDR1 SNHLY and CDR2 FYNNEI. The full variable domain, rest sourced from reference TRBV2 and TRBJ1-2, is EPEVTQTPSHQVTQMGQEVILRCVPISNHLYFYWYRQILGQKVEFLVSFYNNEISEKSEIFDDQFSVERPDGSNFTLKIRSTKLEDSAMYFCASSSGPNYGYTFGSGTRLTVV.